A selection of T cell receptor beta chains follows, all from one sample in a study of blood T cell repertoires in COVID-19. Data came from immunoSEQ multiplex PCR; TCRdb stores just in-frame clones and leaves some out. The sample holds under 95,000 clones, around 85% seen once. The sequenced sample consisted of peripheral blood. Receptors originate from a man in his sixties with acute or convalescent COVID-19. Both conserved end residues are trimmed from each CDR3. Not all rows give a size; the values are once, few, many and, for expanded clones, a class.

CDR3: ASSFEGTSGGNEQF; length: 14; size: .; J: TRBJ2-1; V: TRBV7-2
CDR3: ASSGNSNTEAF; length: 11; size: .; J: TRBJ1-1; V: TRBV5-1
CDR3: ASSPTQGGYGYT; length: 12; size: few; J: TRBJ1-2; V: TRBV11-2
CDR3: ASSVGQGAVGYT; length: 12; size: .; J: TRBJ1-2; V: TRBV9
CDR3: ASRRGADLNEQF; length: 12; size: .; J: TRBJ2-1; V: TRBV2
CDR3: ASSLHSGSGYT; length: 11; size: .; J: TRBJ1-2; V: TRBV16
CDR3: ASRAGTGMNSPLH; length: 13; size: .; J: TRBJ1-6; V: TRBV6-4
CDR3: ASSPQRGNTEAF; length: 12; size: .; J: TRBJ1-1; V: TRBV18
CDR3: AWSAGQNTGELF; length: 12; size: .; J: TRBJ2-2; V: TRBV30
CDR3: ASSLTGVLEKLF; length: 12; size: .; J: TRBJ1-4; V: TRBV5-6
CDR3: ASSGRTDIYGYT; length: 12; size: .; J: TRBJ1-2; V: TRBV9
CDR3: ASSPPGRGPNEQF; length: 13; size: .; J: TRBJ2-1; V: TRBV11-3
CDR3: ASIRGGDTEAF; length: 11; size: .; J: TRBJ1-1; V: TRBV6-1
CDR3: ASSAAGYSGNTIY; length: 13; size: .; J: TRBJ1-3; V: TRBV6-5
CDR3: ASSYTAEAGELF; length: 12; size: once; J: TRBJ2-2; V: TRBV6-6
CDR3: ASSYWETDTQY; length: 11; size: .; J: TRBJ2-3; V: TRBV5-4
CDR3: ASSQDVDGLTNYGYT; length: 15; size: .; J: TRBJ1-2; V: TRBV4-3
CDR3: ASSFRQGDEKLF; length: 12; size: .; J: TRBJ1-4; V: TRBV5-4
CDR3: ASQRGVNEKLF; length: 11; size: .; J: TRBJ1-4; V: TRBV28
CDR3: ASSLGTVYEQY; length: 11; size: .; J: TRBJ2-7; V: TRBV11-3
CDR3: ASSLGLAGNEQF; length: 12; size: .; J: TRBJ2-1; V: TRBV11-2
CDR3: ASSPLGQGASEAF; length: 13; size: .; J: TRBJ1-1; V: TRBV18
CDR3: ASSIAGGSGDTQY; length: 13; size: .; J: TRBJ2-3; V: TRBV19
CDR3: ASSQDRHNTGELF; length: 13; size: .; J: TRBJ2-2; V: TRBV4-1
CDR3: ASSFQGAGYEQY; length: 12; size: .; J: TRBJ2-7; V: TRBV5-6
CDR3: ASSDLRGDEQY; length: 11; size: .; J: TRBJ2-7; V: TRBV2
CDR3: ASSLTGRGRGGGDYEQY; length: 17; size: few; J: TRBJ2-7; V: TRBV7-2
CDR3: ASKLAGQETQY; length: 11; size: once; J: TRBJ2-5; V: TRBV5-1
CDR3: ASSVRGRETQY; length: 11; size: .; J: TRBJ2-5; V: TRBV9
CDR3: ASSFGSQETQY; length: 11; size: .; J: TRBJ2-5; V: TRBV11-2
CDR3: AWRTGYNEQF; length: 10; size: .; J: TRBJ2-1; V: TRBV30
CDR3: ASSEGRIEAF; length: 10; size: .; J: TRBJ1-1; V: TRBV2
CDR3: ASSPPSERTDTQY; length: 13; size: .; J: TRBJ2-3; V: TRBV18
CDR3: ASSQPSQGFHNQPQH; length: 15; size: once; J: TRBJ1-5; V: TRBV4-1
CDR3: SASRETPYEQY; length: 11; size: .; J: TRBJ2-7; V: TRBV20-1
CDR3: SVAGETLSGVNEQF; length: 14; size: .; J: TRBJ2-1; V: TRBV29-1
CDR3: ATSDSRGANYGYT; length: 13; size: .; J: TRBJ1-2; V: TRBV24-1
CDR3: ASSLTGGGAVEQF; length: 13; size: .; J: TRBJ2-1; V: TRBV7-9
CDR3: ASSSRGFTEAF; length: 11; size: .; J: TRBJ1-1; V: TRBV12-3/TRBV12-4
CDR3: ASSTRQETTDTQY; length: 13; size: .; J: TRBJ2-3; V: TRBV7-2
CDR3: ASRIATGGSYNEQF; length: 14; size: .; J: TRBJ2-1; V: TRBV27
CDR3: ASSPGQIYEQY; length: 11; size: .; J: TRBJ2-7; V: TRBV27
CDR3: ASSSNQGAAF; length: 10; size: few; J: TRBJ1-1; V: TRBV6-5
CDR3: ASSSPGQGVGSPLH; length: 14; size: .; J: TRBJ1-6; V: TRBV5-5
CDR3: ASSSPWGGSSTYEQY; length: 15; size: few; J: TRBJ2-7; V: TRBV6-2/TRBV6-3
CDR3: ASSVEGTGINEKLF; length: 14; size: .; J: TRBJ1-4; V: TRBV9
CDR3: ASSPTGDGYT; length: 10; size: .; J: TRBJ1-2; V: TRBV18
CDR3: ASSVGDGRSSTEAF; length: 14; size: .; J: TRBJ1-1; V: TRBV9
CDR3: ASSPGVSNTEAF; length: 12; size: .; J: TRBJ1-1; V: TRBV9
CDR3: ASSLRGLNTEAF; length: 12; size: .; J: TRBJ1-1; V: TRBV5-1
CDR3: ASSLPQLAGGPGNEQF; length: 16; size: .; J: TRBJ2-1; V: TRBV27
CDR3: ASSPGFRSYEQY; length: 12; size: .; J: TRBJ2-7; V: TRBV3-1/TRBV3-2
CDR3: ASSQRGVGIAGASRDTQY; length: 18; size: .; J: TRBJ2-3; V: TRBV4-3
CDR3: ASKQAYEQY; length: 9; size: .; J: TRBJ2-7; V: TRBV6-5
CDR3: ASSYTSGDPQETQY; length: 14; size: .; J: TRBJ2-5; V: TRBV2
CDR3: ASSEGGDRGH; length: 10; size: .; J: TRBJ2-5; V: TRBV2
CDR3: ASSGRQGGEEKLF; length: 13; size: .; J: TRBJ1-4; V: TRBV19
CDR3: ASSISGEHNGETQY; length: 14; size: once; J: TRBJ2-5; V: TRBV7-9
CDR3: AIRLEPGRPDTEAF; length: 14; size: .; J: TRBJ1-1; V: TRBV10-3
CDR3: ASTWGQGNQPQH; length: 12; size: .; J: TRBJ1-5; V: TRBV2